The present entry profiles one T cell receptor (beta chain) with its context. This entry belongs to a study of post-analysis software for immune sequencing data. The TCR beta cDNA libraries carried unique molecular identifiers. Yield was approximately 500,000 cDNA molecules from around 1 to 9.1 million T cells. TCRdb passed the PCR reads through MiXCR, listing each CDR3 protein once. This table has about 540,000 distinct CDR3 sequences, about a third appearing once. The sequenced sample was blood. This sequence originates from a girl aged 2-17 years with multiple sclerosis.

CDR3 amino acids: CSATRGTDSNQPQHF. The CDR3 DNA reads as TGCAGTGCTACCCGGGGCACAGATAGCAATCAGCCCCAGCATTTT. The rearrangement links TRBV20-1 to TRBJ1-5, with D possibly being TRBD1 (5 bases). CDR3 length: 15 residues. With 4 bases removed from V and 0 bases from J, the gap between germline ends came to 13 bases. Germline values: CDR1 DFQATT, CDR2 SNEGSKA (reference sequence).